The 13 T cell receptor beta chains below come from one sample, sequenced in a study of cytomegalovirus exposure and HLA in healthy donors. Generated by immunoSEQ multiplex PCR, the TCRdb table keeps only in-frame clones and is missing some. The sample has roughly 70,000 clones, roughly 94% seen once. What was sequenced was PBMCs. The receptors come from a young man in good health and CMV-seropositive.

The V gene is TRBV7-2, the J gene TRBJ1-2; 7 bases align to TRBD1. The CDR3 spans 16 residues. CDR1 and CDR2 from the germline V gene are SGHTA and FQGNSA. Germline trimming cut 5 bases from V and 6 bases from J; bases unmatched to any gene: 15. DNA for the CDR3: TGTGCCAGCAGCCCCTACGCTGACAGGGTCTCCAATGGCTACACCTTC. Protein sequence: CASSPYADRVSNGYTF.

This clone showed up just once. V gene TRBV10-3 combines with J gene TRBJ2-7, with D maybe TRBD2 (6 bases). Trimming removed 10 bases from V and 2 bases from J, with 15 bases in between. Germline loops: CDR1 ENHRY, CDR2 SYGVKD. The CDR3 is 13 residues long. The DNA of the CDR3 is TGTGCCACCCGGAGGGACGAAACCTACGAGCAGTACTTC. It is translated as CATRRDETYEQYF.

This clone was seen a single time. CDR3 sequence: CASSQGEDTEAFF. DNA of the CDR3: TGCGCCAGCAGTCAGGGCGAGGACACTGAAGCTTTCTTT. The chain uses TRBV10-1 and TRBJ1-1; TRBD1 is a possible D gene (5 bases). CDR1 is WNHNN and CDR2 is SYGVQD in the germline V gene (reference sequence). Trimming removed 5 bases at V and 3 bases at J, with 10 bases between. The CDR3 spans 13 residues.

A few counts support this clone. The sample contains more than one DNA sequence encoding this CDR3. For the CDR3, the DNA is TGTGCCAGTGGACAGGGCGTGGAGACCCAGTACTTC. Translation gives CASGQGVETQYF. The chain is built from TRBV19 and TRBJ2-5; 8 positions agree with TRBD1. The CDR3 contains 12 residues. Unmatched junction bases numbered 4, after V lost 8 bases and J lost 5 bases. CDR1 is LNHDA and CDR2 is SQIVND in the germline V gene (reference sequence).

This chain joins TRBV28 and TRBJ2-7; TRBD1 matches 9 bases. Germline V gene sequence: CDR1 MDHEN, CDR2 SYDVKM. Losses at the gene ends were 6 bases for V and 7 bases for J; bases not matched to a gene: 28. The CDR3 covers 20 residues. The CDR3 DNA sequence: TGTGCCAGCAGCCCTACGAATAACCCGGGACAGGGAGGAGAGGGGTGGGAGCAGTACTTC. Protein product: CASSPTNNPGQGGEGWEQYF.

This clone was detected once. This sequence joins TRBV5-1 and TRBJ1-1, with 7 bases lining up with TRBD1. The V segment lost 4 bases and the J segment 6 bases; nucleotides outside the gene matches: 12. The CDR3 contains 15 residues. Germline-derived CDR1 and CDR2 are SGHRS and YFSETQ. Here the CDR3 DNA reads TGCGCCAGCAGCCTAATGGACAGGCGGTCGGCTGAAGCTTTCTTT. Its translation is CASSLMDRRSAEAFF.

The rearrangement links TRBV9 to TRBJ2-6, with TRBD1 as a possible D gene (6 bases). Deletions cut 0 bases from V and 2 bases from J, with 15 bases between. This CDR3 is 18 amino acids long. Germline CDR1 and CDR2: SGDLS and YYNGEE. CDR3 DNA: TGTGCCAGCAGCGTAGAGGAGGCCGCAGGGGCTGGGGCCAACGTCCTGACTTTC. This codes for CASSVEEAAGAGANVLTF. The full variable domain, rest sourced from reference TRBV9 and TRBJ2-6, is DSGVTQTPKHLITATGQRVTLRCSPRSGDLSVYWYQQSLDQGLQFLIQYYNGEERAKGNILERFSAQQFPDLHSELNLSSLELGDSALYFCASSVEEAAGAGANVLTFGAGSRLTVL.

This clone was seen more than once but under ten times. The CDR3 loop is CASSLGPRGRNQPQHF. The CDR3 DNA sequence: TGTGCCAGCAGCTTGGGTCCTAGGGGGCGGAATCAGCCCCAGCATTTT. The chain links TRBV7-6 to TRBJ1-5; 7 bases line up with TRBD1. Per the germline V gene, CDR1 is SGHVS and CDR2 is FNYEAQ. V shed 3 bases and J 4 bases; nucleotides not matched to a gene: 9. CDR3 length equals 16 residues.

This chain connects TRBV28 to TRBJ1-3, with 7 bases lining up with TRBD1. J lost 6 bases, V lost 4 bases, and 9 bases had no gene match. CDR1 and CDR2 from the germline V gene are MDHEN and SYDVKM. The CDR3 has 15 residues. The CDR3 here is CASSSTQGMPNTIYF. For the CDR3, the DNA is TGTGCCAGCAGTTCAACACAGGGGATGCCAAACACCATATATTTT.

This chain joins TRBV15 and TRBJ2-2; TRBD2 matches 9 bases. Trimming cost V 3 bases and J 5 bases; bases outside gene matches: 4. The length of the CDR3 is 15 residues. Germline V CDR1 and CDR2: LNHNV, YYDKDF (reference sequence). Written as DNA, the CDR3 is TGTGCCACCAGCAGGTTGACTAGCGGTACCGGGGAGCTGTTTTTT. It translates to CATSRLTSGTGELFF.

The chain carries TRBV27 and TRBJ2-7, with D maybe TRBD2 (6 bases). The CDR3 consists of 14 residues. Germline CDR1 is MNHEY and CDR2 is SMNVEV (reference sequence). V was shortened by 4 bases and J by 3 bases, with 13 bases between the two germline ends. The CDR3 DNA reads as TGTGCCAGCAGTTCAGGCGTAGCGGACTACGAGCAGTACTTC. Encoded protein: CASSSGVADYEQYF.

The chain links TRBV9 to TRBJ2-7; 8 nucleotides line up with TRBD2. From germline, CDR1 is SGDLS and CDR2 YYNGEE. This CDR3 is built from 14 residues. V trimming: 4 bases; J trimming: 3 bases; junction bases outside the gene matches: 6. The CDR3: CASSPPSGGYEQYF. For the CDR3, the DNA is TGTGCCAGCAGCCCTCCGAGCGGGGGCTACGAGCAGTACTTC.

The chain is built from TRBV19 and TRBJ1-1; D remains ambiguous. In germline, CDR1 is LNHDA, CDR2 SQIVND (reference sequence). This CDR3 is 13 amino acids long. V lost 4 bases and J 7 bases, leaving 13 bases between the germline ends. The CDR3 loop is CASSNAGSVEAFF. CDR3 DNA sequence: TGTGCCAGTAGTAATGCGGGTTCCGTTGAAGCTTTCTTT. Looking up the rest from reference TRBV19 and TRBJ1-1 gives the full variable domain: DGGITQSPKYLFRKEGQNVTLSCEQNLNHDAMYWYRQDPGQGLRLIYYSQIVNDFQKGDIAEGYSVSREKKESFPLTVTSAQKNPTAFYLCASSNAGSVEAFFGQGTRLTVV.